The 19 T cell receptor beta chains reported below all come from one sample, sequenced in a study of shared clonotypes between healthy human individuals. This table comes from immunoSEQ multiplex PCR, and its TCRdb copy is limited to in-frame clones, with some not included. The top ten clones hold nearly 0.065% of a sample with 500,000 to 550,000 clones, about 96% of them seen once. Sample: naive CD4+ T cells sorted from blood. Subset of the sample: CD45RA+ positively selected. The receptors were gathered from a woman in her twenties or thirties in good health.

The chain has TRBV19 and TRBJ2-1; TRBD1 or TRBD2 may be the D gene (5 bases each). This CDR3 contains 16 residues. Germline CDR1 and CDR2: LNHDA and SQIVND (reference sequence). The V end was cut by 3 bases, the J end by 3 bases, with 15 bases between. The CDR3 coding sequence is TGTGCCAGTAGTATGGGTGGGGGATGGGGCTACAATGAGCAGTTCTTC. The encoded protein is CASSMGGGWGYNEQFF. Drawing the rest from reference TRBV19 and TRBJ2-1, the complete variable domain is DGGITQSPKYLFRKEGQNVTLSCEQNLNHDAMYWYRQDPGQGLRLIYYSQIVNDFQKGDIAEGYSVSREKKESFPLTVTSAQKNPTAFYLCASSMGGGWGYNEQFFGPGTRLTVL.

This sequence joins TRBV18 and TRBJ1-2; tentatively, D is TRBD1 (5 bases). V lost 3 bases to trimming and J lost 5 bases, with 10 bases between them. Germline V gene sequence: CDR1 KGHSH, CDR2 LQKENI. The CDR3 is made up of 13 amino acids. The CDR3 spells CASSPGPGYGYTF. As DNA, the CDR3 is TGTGCCAGCTCACCCGGCCCAGGGTATGGCTACACCTTC. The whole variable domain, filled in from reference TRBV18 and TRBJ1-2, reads NAGVMQNPRHLVRRRGQEARLRCSPMKGHSHVYWYRQLPEEGLKFMVYLQKENIIDESGMPKERFSAEFPKEGPSILRIQQVVRGDSAAYFCASSPGPGYGYTFGSGTRLTVV.

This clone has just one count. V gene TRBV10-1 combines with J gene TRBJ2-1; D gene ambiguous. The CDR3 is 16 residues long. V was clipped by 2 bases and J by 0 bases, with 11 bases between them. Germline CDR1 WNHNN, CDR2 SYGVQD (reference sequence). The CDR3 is CASSEVGISSYNEQFF. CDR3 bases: TGCGCCAGCAGTGAGGTTGGCATTAGCTCCTACAATGAGCAGTTCTTC.

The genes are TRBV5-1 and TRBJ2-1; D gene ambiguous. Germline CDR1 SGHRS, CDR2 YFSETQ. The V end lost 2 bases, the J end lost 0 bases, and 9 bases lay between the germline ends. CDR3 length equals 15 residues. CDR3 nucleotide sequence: TGCGCCAGCAGCTTCTTACGCAGCTCCTACAATGAGCAGTTCTTC. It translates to CASSFLRSSYNEQFF.

In nucleotides, the CDR3 is TGTGCCAGCAGGCCGGGACAGGGGGCACAAGAGACCCAGTACTTC. It is translated as CASRPGQGAQETQYF. The V gene is TRBV27, the J gene TRBJ2-5, with 12 bases identical to TRBD1. J lost 2 bases, V lost 6 bases, and 4 bases had no gene match. The CDR3 is made up of 15 amino acids. Germline V gene lookup returns CDR1 MNHEY and CDR2 SMNVEV (reference sequence).

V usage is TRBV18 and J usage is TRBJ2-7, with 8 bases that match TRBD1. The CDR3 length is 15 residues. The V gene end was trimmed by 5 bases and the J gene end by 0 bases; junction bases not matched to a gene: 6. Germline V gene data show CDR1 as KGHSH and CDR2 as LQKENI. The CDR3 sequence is CASSTTGGSSYEQYF. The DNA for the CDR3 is TGTGCCAGCTCAACAACAGGGGGGAGCTCCTACGAGCAGTACTTC.

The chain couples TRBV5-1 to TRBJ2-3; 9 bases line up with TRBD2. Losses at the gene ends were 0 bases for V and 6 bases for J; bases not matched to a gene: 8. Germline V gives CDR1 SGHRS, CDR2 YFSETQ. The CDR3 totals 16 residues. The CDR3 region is CASSLAVAGGPDTQYF. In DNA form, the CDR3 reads TGCGCCAGCAGCTTGGCCGTCGCGGGAGGGCCCGATACGCAGTATTTT.

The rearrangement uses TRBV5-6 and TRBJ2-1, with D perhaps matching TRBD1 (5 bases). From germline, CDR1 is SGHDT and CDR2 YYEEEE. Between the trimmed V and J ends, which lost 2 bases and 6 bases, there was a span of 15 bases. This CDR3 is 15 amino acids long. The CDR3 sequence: CASSFRLRQGNEQFF. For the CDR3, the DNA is TGTGCCAGCAGCTTTAGGCTCCGCCAGGGCAATGAGCAGTTCTTC. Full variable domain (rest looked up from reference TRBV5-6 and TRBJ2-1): DAGVTQSPTHLIKTRGQQVTLRCSPKSGHDTVSWYQQALGQGPQFIFQYYEEEERQRGNFPDRFSGHQFPNYSSELNVNALLLGDSALYLCASSFRLRQGNEQFFGPGTRLTVL.

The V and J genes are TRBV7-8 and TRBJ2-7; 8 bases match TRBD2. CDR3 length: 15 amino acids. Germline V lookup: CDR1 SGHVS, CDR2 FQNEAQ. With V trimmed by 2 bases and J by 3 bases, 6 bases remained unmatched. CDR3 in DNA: TGTGCCAGCAGCTTAAGGCGGGAGGCCAGCTACGAGCAGTACTTC. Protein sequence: CASSLRREASYEQYF.

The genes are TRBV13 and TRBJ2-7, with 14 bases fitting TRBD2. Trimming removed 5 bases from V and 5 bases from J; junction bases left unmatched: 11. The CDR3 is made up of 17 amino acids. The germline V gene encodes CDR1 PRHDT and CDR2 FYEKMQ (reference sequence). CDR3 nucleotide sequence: TGTGCCAGCAGCCCCCAGGGACTAGCGGGAGTACCCCACGAGCAGTACTTC. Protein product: CASSPQGLAGVPHEQYF.

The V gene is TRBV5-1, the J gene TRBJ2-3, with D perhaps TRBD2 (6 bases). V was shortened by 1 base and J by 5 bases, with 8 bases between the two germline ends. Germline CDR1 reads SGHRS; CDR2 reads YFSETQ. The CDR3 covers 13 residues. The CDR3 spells CASSLTGEDTQYF. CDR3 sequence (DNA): TGCGCCAGCAGCTTGACGGGAGAAGATACGCAGTATTTT.

The CDR3 loop is CASTNLAHEQYF. The CDR3 DNA reads TGTGCCAGCACAAATCTAGCGCACGAGCAGTACTTC. The V gene is TRBV11-2, the J gene TRBJ2-5, with D maybe TRBD2 (6 bases). With the DNA end fitting TRBJ2-7 better, the J assignment may be wrong. Germline loops: CDR1 SGHAT, CDR2 FQNNGV. The CDR3 spans 12 residues.

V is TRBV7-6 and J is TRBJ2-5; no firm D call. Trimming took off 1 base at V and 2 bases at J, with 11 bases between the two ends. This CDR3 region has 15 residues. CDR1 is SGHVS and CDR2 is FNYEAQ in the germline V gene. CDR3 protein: CASSLGLLPQETQYF. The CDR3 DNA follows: TGTGCCAGCAGCTTAGGTTTGCTACCTCAAGAGACCCAGTACTTC.

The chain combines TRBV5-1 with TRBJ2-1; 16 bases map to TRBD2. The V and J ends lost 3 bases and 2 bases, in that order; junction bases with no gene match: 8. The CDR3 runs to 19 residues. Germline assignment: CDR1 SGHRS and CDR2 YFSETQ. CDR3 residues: CASSSPGLAGGLPYNEQFF. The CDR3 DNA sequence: TGCGCCAGCAGCTCGCCGGGACTAGCGGGAGGGCTCCCCTACAATGAGCAGTTCTTC.

CDR3: CASSPRQGARGKNIQYF. The CDR3 DNA is TGTGCCAGCAGTCCCAGACAGGGGGCTAGAGGCAAAAACATTCAGTACTTC. This chain uses TRBV28 with TRBJ2-4; 10 bases agree with TRBD1. V was clipped by 5 bases and J by 3 bases; unmatched bases: 10. The CDR3 loop spans 17 amino acids. Germline CDR1 and CDR2: MDHEN and SYDVKM.

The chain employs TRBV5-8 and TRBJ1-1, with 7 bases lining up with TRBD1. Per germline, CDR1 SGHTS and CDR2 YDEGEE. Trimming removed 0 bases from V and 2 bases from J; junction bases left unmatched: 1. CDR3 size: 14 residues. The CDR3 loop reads CASSLDRGNTEAFF. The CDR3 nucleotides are TGTGCCAGCAGCTTGGACAGGGGAAACACTGAAGCTTTCTTT.

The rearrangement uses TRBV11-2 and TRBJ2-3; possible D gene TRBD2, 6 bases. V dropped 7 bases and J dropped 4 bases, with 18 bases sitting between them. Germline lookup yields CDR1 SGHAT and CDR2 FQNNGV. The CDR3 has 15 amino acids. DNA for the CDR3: TGTGCCAGCACCTTCGGGACGTGGGAGGCAGATACGCAGTATTTT. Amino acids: CASTFGTWEADTQYF.

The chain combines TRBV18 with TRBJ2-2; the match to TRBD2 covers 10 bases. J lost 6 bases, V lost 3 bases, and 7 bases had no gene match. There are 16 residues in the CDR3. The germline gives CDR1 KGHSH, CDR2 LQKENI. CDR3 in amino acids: CASSPPGLASAGELFF. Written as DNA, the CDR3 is TGTGCCAGCTCACCGCCGGGACTAGCGTCCGCCGGGGAGCTGTTTTTT.

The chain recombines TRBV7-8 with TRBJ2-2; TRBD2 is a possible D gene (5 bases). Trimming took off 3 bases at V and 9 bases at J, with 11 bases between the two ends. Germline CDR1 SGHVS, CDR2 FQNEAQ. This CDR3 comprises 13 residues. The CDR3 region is CASSFSGKRELFF. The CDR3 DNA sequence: TGTGCCAGCAGCTTTTCCGGGAAGAGGGAGCTGTTTTTT.